These 23 T cell receptor beta chains were sequenced from one sample in a study of CD8 T cells in ankylosing spondylitis. TCRdb re-analysed the 5' RACE reads in MiXCR, keeping a single row per CDR3 protein. This table has around 330,000 distinct CDR3 sequences, 9.5% to 13% appearing once. The specimen sequenced was blood, either unsorted or a sorted T cell fraction (not recorded which). The source is a female donor with ankylosing spondylitis or in good health (not recorded which).

The V and J genes are TRBV7-2 and TRBJ2-2, with D perhaps matching TRBD2 (5 bases). Germline V lookup: CDR1 SGHTA, CDR2 FQGNSA. The CDR3 has 12 amino acids. Deletions cut 9 bases from V and 4 bases from J, with 9 bases between. In DNA form, the CDR3 reads TGTGCCAGTGGGCGGGCCACCGGGGAGCTGTTTTTT. Encoded protein: CASGRATGELFF.

Points on this clonotype: Compared with germline, one end of the junction differs, possibly owing to a read error. The chain employs TRBV20-1 and TRBJ2-1; 10 bases are shared with TRBD2. The CDR3 runs 16 residues. Germline V CDR1 and CDR2: DFQATT, SNEGSKA (reference sequence). CDR3 coding DNA: TGCTGTGCTAGTCGATCTAGCGGGAGCTCCTACAATGAGCAGTTCTTC. Translated, it gives CCASRSSGSSYNEQFF.

This clonotype was recorded many times. J is TRBJ1-1 and V is TRBV20-1; 10 bases are shared with TRBD1. This CDR3 region has 14 residues. V trimming: 2 bases; J trimming: 5 bases; junction bases outside the gene matches: 5. CDR1 is DFQATT and CDR2 is SNEGSKA in the germline V gene (reference sequence). CDR3 loop: CSARRTGGWTEAFF. The DNA of the CDR3 is TGCAGTGCTAGAAGGACAGGGGGTTGGACTGAAGCTTTCTTT.

Ten or more counts support this clonotype. This chain links TRBV3-1 with TRBJ2-7; D gene ambiguous. CDR1 LGHDT and CDR2 YNNKEL come from the germline V gene (reference sequence). The CDR3 has 13 amino acids. The V and J ends lost 1 base and 3 bases respectively, with 7 bases between them. The chain's CDR3 is CASSQGLDYEQYF. DNA for the CDR3: TGTGCCAGCAGCCAAGGTTTGGACTACGAGCAGTACTTC.

V gene TRBV9 combines with J gene TRBJ2-7; 9 nucleotides agree with TRBD2. Looked up from germline, CDR1 is SGDLS and CDR2 is YYNGEE. J gave up 2 bases and V 0 bases, and 3 bases lay outside the gene matches. The CDR3 extends over 15 amino acids. CDR3: CASSVESSGAYEQYF. DNA of the CDR3: TGTGCCAGCAGCGTAGAGTCTAGCGGGGCCTACGAGCAGTACTTC.

This CDR3 reads CATATVVGYEQYF. Written as DNA, the CDR3 is TGTGCCACCGCTACGGTCGTGGGCTACGAGCAGTACTTC. This chain joins TRBV15 and TRBJ2-7; D call uncertain. The V gene's germline CDR1 is LNHNV and CDR2 YYDKDF (reference sequence). V gave up 8 bases and J gave up 3 bases, with 14 bases separating them. This CDR3 spans 13 amino acids.

With regard to this clonotype: This is likely a read error, given that the CDR3 carries no conserved phenylalanine or tryptophan at its end. The chain has TRBV4-1 and TRBJ2-5, with D unclear. Trimming stripped 0 bases from V and 7 bases from J, with 15 bases between. This CDR3 has 15 residues. The V gene's germline CDR1 is MGHRA and CDR2 YSYEKL. The CDR3 nucleotides read TGCGCCAGCAGCCAAGAAGTGGGCCCCCTGGGGACCCAGTACTCC. Residues: CASSQEVGPLGTQYS.

In its sample, this clonotype was seen many times. The chain recombines TRBV27 with TRBJ2-7, with D tentatively TRBD1 (5 bases). The CDR3 length is 15 residues. V was pared by 3 bases and J by 0 bases, with 12 bases between. The germline CDR1 and CDR2 sequences are MNHEY and SMNVEV (reference sequence). The CDR3 loop reads CASSLSQASSYEQYF. In nucleotides, the CDR3 is TGTGCCAGCAGTTTGTCACAGGCGAGCTCCTACGAGCAGTACTTC.

This clonotype has ten or more counts. The V call is TRBV5-1, the J call TRBJ1-1; TRBD1 agrees at 9 bases. The CDR3 extends over 16 amino acids. The junction had 11 bases not matched to a gene; V was cut back by 2 bases and J by 6 bases. Germline CDR1 reads SGHRS; CDR2 reads YFSETQ. Written as DNA, the CDR3 is TGCGCCAGCAGCTTCCTGAACAGGGGGCTGGGGGCTGAAGCTTTCTTT. Translation gives CASSFLNRGLGAEAFF.

As to this clonotype: A read error is possible here, since a much larger clone lies one base away. The V gene is TRBV2, the J gene TRBJ2-3; D is perhaps TRBD1 (6 bases). CDR1 and CDR2 from the germline V gene are SNHLY and FYNNEI. This CDR3 comprises 14 residues. The DNA for the CDR3 is TGTGCCTGCAGTGAACAGGGCTTCACAGATACGCAGTATTTT. Encoded protein: CACSEQGFTDTQYF.

This clonotype appeared a few times. V gene TRBV5-1 combines with J gene TRBJ2-7, with TRBD2 identical over 9 bases. Germline assignment: CDR1 SGHRS and CDR2 YFSETQ. CDR3 length: 19 amino acids. The junction had 21 bases not matched to a gene; V was cut back by 5 bases and J by 3 bases. CDR3 residues: CASRPGLLGGLAVHYEQYF. CDR3 bases: TGCGCCAGCAGGCCCGGATTGCTCGGGGGACTAGCAGTACACTACGAGCAGTACTTC.

This clonotype was detected a few times. The gene calls are TRBV5-5 and TRBJ2-1, with 7 bases matching TRBD2. The CDR3 runs to 16 residues. The V gene's germline CDR1 is SGHKS and CDR2 YYEKEE (reference sequence). Trimming took 1 base from V and 2 from J; bases not matched to a gene: 6. CDR3 sequence: CASSLSGTNAYNEQFF. CDR3 coding DNA: TGTGCCAGCAGCTTGTCTGGGACTAACGCCTACAATGAGCAGTTCTTC.

As to this clonotype: A much larger clonotype is one base distant, so this may be a read error. V usage is TRBV7-2 and J usage is TRBJ2-3; D gene ambiguous. The germline V gene has CDR1 SGHTA and CDR2 FQGNSA. This CDR3 is built from 17 residues. V was trimmed by 2 bases and J by 2 bases, leaving 17 bases between them. For the CDR3, the DNA is TGTGCCAGCAGCTTAAAGCTGGGCGTGGGGAACACAGATACGCAGTATTTT. It translates to CASSLKLGVGNTDTQYF. The variable domain in full, with the rest retrieved from reference TRBV7-2 and TRBJ2-3, is GAGVSQSPSNKVTEKGKDVELRCDPISGHTALYWYRQSLGQGLEFLIYFQGNSAPDKSGLPSDRFSAERTGGSVSTLTIQRTQQEDSAVYLCASSLKLGVGNTDTQYFGPGTRLTVL.

This clonotype was picked up many times. The J gene is TRBJ2-1, the V gene TRBV20-1; 7 nucleotides match TRBD2. After removal of 0 bases from V and 1 base from J, the junction contained 3 bases not matched to a gene. This CDR3 spans 15 amino acids. Per the germline V gene, CDR1 is DFQATT and CDR2 is SNEGSKA (reference sequence). The CDR3 reads CSAREDGGSYNEQFF. The CDR3 nucleotides are TGCAGTGCTAGAGAGGACGGGGGGTCCTACAATGAGCAGTTCTTC.

The J gene is TRBJ2-3, the V gene TRBV5-6; TRBD2 is a possible D gene (5 bases). Looked up from germline, CDR1 is SGHDT and CDR2 is YYEEEE. This CDR3 comprises 15 residues. The V end was cut by 1 base, the J end by 4 bases, with 13 bases between. The CDR3 DNA reads TGTGCCAGCAGCTTGTTTTGGGGAGCGGCAGATACGCAGTATTTT. It encodes CASSLFWGAADTQYF.

This clonotype was found many times. The chain employs TRBV5-1 and TRBJ1-1; maybe TRBD1 (5 bases). Germline CDR1 reads SGHRS; CDR2 reads YFSETQ. Trimming pared 4 bases from V and 0 bases from J, leaving 10 bases between. CDR3 length: 14 amino acids. CDR3 sequence (DNA): TGCGCCAGCAGCGAGGGGACGGTGAACACTGAAGCTTTCTTT. As protein: CASSEGTVNTEAFF.

To note about this clonotype: A clone one base away is much larger, so this may be a read error. The V and J genes are TRBV5-1 and TRBJ2-2; maybe TRBD1 (6 bases). CDR1 and CDR2 from the germline V gene are SGHRS and YFSETQ. The CDR3 spans 13 residues. The CDR3 DNA follows: TGCGCCAACAGCCCACAGGGCACCGGGGAGCTGTTTTTT. Protein product: CANSPQGTGELFF.

The chain uses TRBV18 and TRBJ2-5; D not certain. CDR1 and CDR2 (germline): KGHSH, LQKENI. The ends were cut back, 4 bases at V and 2 bases at J, with 11 bases in the middle. This CDR3 has 14 amino acids. The CDR3 sequence: CASSLYSLQETQYF. CDR3 DNA sequence: TGTGCCAGCTCACTATACTCATTACAAGAGACCCAGTACTTC.

This clonotype was counted a few times. V gene TRBV7-2 combines with J gene TRBJ1-3; D uncertain. The CDR3 is made up of 14 amino acids. The V gene lost 5 bases and the J gene lost 5 bases, with 13 bases spanning the gap. Germline lookup yields CDR1 SGHTA and CDR2 FQGNSA. The CDR3 DNA sequence: TGTGCCAGCAGCCCGCTGGAGGGTAGAAACACCATATATTTT. Amino acid sequence: CASSPLEGRNTIYF.

The chain employs TRBV7-2 and TRBJ2-1; TRBD2 agrees at 8 bases. Germline V gives CDR1 SGHTA, CDR2 FQGNSA. V was pared by 4 bases and J by 0 bases, with 5 bases of the junction left unmatched. This CDR3 has 16 residues. This chain's CDR3 is CASSSVAGSSYNEQFF. CDR3 nucleotide sequence: TGTGCCAGCAGCTCCGTAGCGGGGAGCTCCTACAATGAGCAGTTCTTC.

This clonotype was counted a few times. The rearrangement joins TRBV28 to TRBJ2-5, with 10 bases aligning to TRBD1. CDR1 MDHEN and CDR2 SYDVKM come from the germline V gene. The CDR3 contains 16 residues. Losses at the gene ends were 8 bases for V and 5 bases for J; bases not matched to a gene: 14. CDR3 loop: CASCQNVPGQGETQYF. For the CDR3, the DNA is TGTGCCAGCTGCCAAAATGTCCCGGGACAGGGGGAGACCCAGTACTTC.

This clonotype was counted many times. This chain connects TRBV20-1 to TRBJ2-3; 7 nucleotides match TRBD1. V lost 5 bases to trimming and J lost 3 bases; unmatched junction nucleotides: 11. Germline CDR1 is DFQATT and CDR2 is SNEGSKA (reference sequence). This CDR3 contains 15 residues. CDR3 DNA: TGCAGTGCTCTAGGGGGCAATAGCCGGACAGATACGCAGTATTTT. Translation: CSALGGNSRTDTQYF.

This clonotype was counted only a few times. This chain links TRBV7-3 with TRBJ2-2; 9 nucleotides agree with TRBD2. CDR1 is SGHTA, CDR2 FQGTGA, per germline. The CDR3 sequence is 15 residues long. Losses at the gene ends were 3 bases for V and 6 bases for J; bases not matched to a gene: 5. This CDR3 reads CASSLRGGTPGELFF. CDR3 DNA sequence: TGTGCCAGCAGCTTGCGGGGGGGCACCCCCGGGGAGCTGTTTTTT.